Listed here is a single T cell receptor beta chain. This clone's antigen is unknown. Base qualities are not recorded, but no much larger clone differs from it by a single base. The time point label, as the study defines it: pre-sensitization, week 0. The treatment or condition label, as the study defines it: therapeutic diphenylcyclopropenone sensitization with weekly scalp DPC. At each patch-test visit, blood was drawn before the patch test was applied. To be eligible, patients had to be aged 18 to 70, diagnosed with alopecia and judged suitable for DPC therapy, while pregnant patients were excluded. Total RNA was extracted from unfractionated whole blood that had been collected in Tempus Blood RNA tubes. The data were obtained in a study of human T cells and chemical hapten exposure (dated by TCRdb to the early 2020s). Regarding the complete study: For sensitization, 2% DPC in acetone was applied to a 2 cm by 2 cm area of upper inner arm skin. Peripheral blood TCR repertoire changes were tracked in vivo in alopecia patients during primary and secondary sensitization to the hapten diphenylcyclopropenone (DPC). The libraries were sequenced as a pool, and the TCR yield per sample differed mostly because of small variations in library volumes within the pool. The patient cohort, mostly female, included alopecia areata with under or over 50% scalp involvement, alopecia totalis and alopecia universalis. Throughout the study period of around 25 weeks, patients also received therapeutic DPC doses to the scalp every week. Blood for TCR sequencing was provided by twenty-nine alopecia patients at one to four time points (pre-sensitization, 2, 6 and 24 weeks). Patch testing was performed on the upper back with Finn chambers containing 0.01% DPC, and the patch tests were scored after 6 days according to International Contact Dermatitis Research Group standards. Blood samples were taken from patients before sensitization (week 0) and at 2, 6 and about 24 weeks after DPC sensitization. Here is what the overall study found, with its caveats: Because all patients had alopecia, a presumed autoimmune disease, the immune response of the patients might differ from that of healthy individuals. Compared with pre-sensitization or healthy control sets, expanded TCRs formed significantly more large CDR3 similarity clusters, which is consistent with antigen-driven responses. Repeated subsampling changed both the strength of the expansion versus patch-test correlation and the threshold at which that correlation became significant. DPC sensitization did not change how many TCRs were above 1 in 1000 frequency, and no evidence was found of alterations in global repertoire structure. Patch test score correlated positively with the number of PT1 expanded TCRs, reaching significance at thresholds 8, 16 and 32 but not at 4.

Receptor libraries were prepared by RACE. The sequencing machine was a NextSeq 500. During library preparation, unique molecular identifiers were attached to individual cDNA molecules so that TCRs could be counted quantitatively and reproducibly. From each blood RNA sample, both TCR alpha and TCR beta chains were sequenced. The paper's data handling went like this. Samples had a median of about 96,000 TCRs, with a range from roughly 23,224 to 700,000. The Decombinator software suite was used to annotate the V, J and CDR3 of the TCR reads. For PS versus PT1 abundance plots, all samples were subsampled to the same number of TCRs (28,000). Expanded TCRs were defined as absent before sensitization and observed at least eight times at the 2-week time point. TCRdb passed the public sequencing reads through fastp at Q25 and MiXCR, retaining productive beta sequences. Identical CDR3 proteins give one entry, which carries the most common genes and DNA. The V and J calls and clone size come from TCRdb's table, not from the authors' own analysis. Counted in this sample were about 120,000 distinct CDR3 sequences; about 13% of them appeared once. The top ten hold 2.8% of the sample.

Sequences MNHNY (CDR1) and SVGAGI (CDR2) are obtained from the germline V gene (reference sequence). The CDR3 contains 15 residues, cysteine and phenylalanine counted. Solely the CDR3 DNA is kept, with 45 bases framed from the first base. Trimming removed 6 bases from V and 4 bases from J; the gene matches leave 8 bases unexplained. Recombination linked TRBV6-6 to TRBJ1-5, with 8 bases aligning to TRBD1. The TCR sequence derives from a woman aged 18 to 35 with alopecia areata. Some clones in this sample may be carry-over from other donors' samples. This sample comprised whole blood, obtained in connection with sensitization to the hapten diphenylcyclopropenone (DPC). The base sequence is TGTGCCAGCAGGCCGGGACAGGCTCCGAATCAGCCCCAGCATTTT. Its amino acids are CASRPGQAPNQPQHF.